This is a list of T cell receptor beta chains from one sample in a study of spatial heterogeneity in lung cancer. TCRdb fed the 5' RACE reads into MiXCR, producing one record per CDR3 protein. The sample yields 60,000 to 65,000 distinct CDR3 sequences, 7% to 10% seen once. Sample: PBMCs, taken at surgery. These receptors were taken from a female donor with early-stage non-small cell lung cancer. Both conserved end residues are part of each CDR3. A D gene is named only where the DNA matches it firmly. Clone size is stated in some rows and not others, as once, few, many or a class when expanded.

d_call clone_size j_call v_call cdr3_nt cdr3_aa
- few TRBJ2-1 TRBV12-3/TRBV12-4 TGTGCCAGCAGTCTGGATTCATGGCTCGCCCCCAGAGCTAACAATGAGCAGTTCTTC CASSLDSWLAPRANNEQFF
- - TRBJ2-7 TRBV6-5 TGTGCCAGCTCACTCAACTCCTACGAGCAGTACTTC CASSLNSYEQYF
- many TRBJ2-1 TRBV7-3 TGTGCCAGCAGCTTATGGGCAGGGGACCGGAATGAGCAGTTCTTC CASSLWAGDRNEQFF
TRBD2 - TRBJ2-7 TRBV5-1 TGCGCCAGCAGCGGAGGGACTAGCGGCTACGAGCAGTACTTC CASSGGTSGYEQYF
TRBD1 - TRBJ1-1 TRBV27 TGTGCCAGCAGCCCAGATACAGGGGGGAAGACTGAAGCTTTCTTT CASSPDTGGKTEAFF
- few TRBJ2-7 TRBV5-1 TGCGCCAGCAGCTTGAGGACAGCGAACTACGAGCAGTACTTC CASSLRTANYEQYF
TRBD1 - TRBJ2-7 TRBV29-1 TGCAGCGTGGTTAGACAGGGCGGAGAGCAGTACTTC CSVVRQGGEQYF
TRBD2 few TRBJ2-5 TRBV7-8 TGTGCCAGCAGCTTCCGCACTAGCGGGGGATCGGGAGAGACCCAGTACTTC CASSFRTSGGSGETQYF
- - TRBJ2-3 TRBV5-1 TGCGCCAGCAGCTTCTGGGACGGAGAAGATACGCAGTATTTT CASSFWDGEDTQYF
- few TRBJ1-2 TRBV11-1 TGTGCCAGCAGCCCCCACCTGGAGCCGATCCGCTATGGCTACACCTTC CASSPHLEPIRYGYTF
- - TRBJ2-3 TRBV6-2/TRBV6-3 TGTGCCAGCAGTTACGGACTGGCAGATACGCAGTATTTT CASSYGLADTQYF
TRBD1 - TRBJ2-3 TRBV18 TGTGCCAGCTCACCCCGAGGACAGGGGTTAGATACGCTGTATTTT CASSPRGQGLDTLYF
TRBD2 few TRBJ2-1 TRBV11-2 TGTGCCAGCAGCCTGAGAGTTGCGGGGGGCCTTTCCTACAATGAGCAGTTCTTC CASSLRVAGGLSYNEQFF
TRBD2 - TRBJ2-5 TRBV5-1 TGCGCCAGCAGCGCCATCGCCAGGGAGGGCGAGACCCAGTACTTC CASSAIAREGETQYF
TRBD1 - TRBJ1-2 TRBV11-1 TGTGCCAGCAGACCCGGGACAGGAGTCCTTAACTATGGCTACACCTTC CASRPGTGVLNYGYTF
- - TRBJ2-1 TRBV20-1 TGCAGTGCTAGAGATAGCGTCCTACCGAGGGAGCAGTTCTTC CSARDSVLPREQFF
- - TRBJ1-1 TRBV11-2 TGTGCCAGCAGCTTAGCTGGGCAGCCTGAAGCTTTCTTT CASSLAGQPEAFF
- few TRBJ1-2 TRBV6-5 TGTGCCAGCAGTTCCGGGAAAACCTATGGCTACACCTTC CASSSGKTYGYTF
TRBD1 few TRBJ1-1 TRBV2 TGTGCCAGCAGGGGAAACAGGGGTTGGACTGAAGCTTTCTTT CASRGNRGWTEAFF
TRBD1 few TRBJ1-2 TRBV28 TGTGCCAGCAGCCTACCCAGGGGGAAAGGAGGCTACACCTTC CASSLPRGKGGYTF
TRBD1 few TRBJ1-1 TRBV7-2 TGTGCCAGCAGCTTAGATGGGACAGGGGGTAACACTGAAGCTTTCTTT CASSLDGTGGNTEAFF
- many TRBJ2-5 TRBV2 TGTGCCAGCAGGCAGGACTGGCAGGGGGGAGAGACCCAGTACTTC CASRQDWQGGETQYF
TRBD1 few TRBJ1-4 TRBV12-3/TRBV12-4 TGTGCCAGCAGTCCAGGGACAGGGATCGGTGAAAAACTGTTTTTT CASSPGTGIGEKLFF
- many TRBJ1-1 TRBV10-3 TGTGCCATCAGTCTACAGGGTAACACTGAAGCTTTCTTT CAISLQGNTEAFF
- many TRBJ1-6 TRBV6-4 TGTGCCAGCAGAGGCGGTTTGGATTCACCCCTCCACTTT CASRGGLDSPLHF
- few TRBJ1-2 TRBV18 TGTGCCAGCTCACCACAAGACAACGCGCGAGGCTACACCTTC CASSPQDNARGYTF
- many TRBJ2-1 TRBV28 TGTGCCAGCGATCCAGGGGATTCCCACAATGAGCAGTTCTTC CASDPGDSHNEQFF
- many TRBJ2-3 TRBV29-1 TGCAGCGGTTTCCCAGGAGGAGATACGCAGTATTTT CSGFPGGDTQYF
- few TRBJ1-2 TRBV12-3/TRBV12-4 TGTGCCAGCAGTACTGGACCGATCAAGTATGGCTACACCTTC CASSTGPIKYGYTF
TRBD2 - TRBJ2-7 TRBV5-6 TGTGCCAGCAGCTTTAAGATGGCGGGAGGAACCTACGAGCAGTACTTC CASSFKMAGGTYEQYF
TRBD1 few TRBJ1-1 TRBV20-1 TGCAGTGCTGAGGATCGGACAGGACATAACACTGAAGCTTTCTTT CSAEDRTGHNTEAFF
- few TRBJ2-7 TRBV5-1 TGCGCCAGCAGCTTGGCTACGGCGGGCCTAAATAACGAGCAGTACTTC CASSLATAGLNNEQYF
TRBD1 - TRBJ1-3 TRBV29-1 TGCAGCGTCAGGGACAGCCTCTCTGGAAACACCATATATTTT CSVRDSLSGNTIYF
- few TRBJ2-3 TRBV15 TGTGCCACCAGCAGAGAAATAGGCACAGATACGCAGTATTTT CATSREIGTDTQYF
- many TRBJ1-1 TRBV5-1 TGCGCCAGCAGCCTATATGCCGGGGCTGAAGCTTTCTTT CASSLYAGAEAFF
- - TRBJ2-3 TRBV6-1 TGTGCCAGCAGTGGGGACACCCCCACAGATACGCAGTATTTT CASSGDTPTDTQYF
TRBD2 - TRBJ2-1 TRBV12-3/TRBV12-4 TGTGCCAGCAGTAAACTAGCGGGAGGGCCGTATGAGCAGTTCTTC CASSKLAGGPYEQFF
- - TRBJ1-5 TRBV7-2 TGTGCCAGCAGCTTAGCGCCGGGGAATCAGCCCCAGCATTTT CASSLAPGNQPQHF
TRBD2 many TRBJ2-1 TRBV7-9 TGTGCCAGCAGCTTATCCCTAGCGGGAGTCTCCTACAATGAGCAGTTCTTC CASSLSLAGVSYNEQFF
- - TRBJ1-2 TRBV20-1 TGCAGTGCTAGTCGGGTCCCGGGGGCCGTCTATGGCTACACCTTC CSASRVPGAVYGYTF
TRBD1 - TRBJ2-4 TRBV6-1 TGTGCCAGCAGTGGGGGGACAGGGGGCCTCAAAAACATTCAGTACTTC CASSGGTGGLKNIQYF
- few TRBJ1-5 TRBV20-1 TGCAGTGCTATCGCTGGAGTCCTGTTCGGCCAGCCCCAGCATTTT CSAIAGVLFGQPQHF
- - TRBJ2-1 TRBV25-1 TGTGCCAGCAGGGAGATGGGGCACAATGAGCAGTTCTTC CASREMGHNEQFF
- many TRBJ2-3 TRBV20-1 TGCAGTGCTAGGTCTGGCGCTTCTAGCACAGATACGCAGTATTTT CSARSGASSTDTQYF
- few TRBJ2-3 TRBV10-3 TGTGCCATCAGTGAGTCGCGGGCCGGAAAAGATACGCAGTATTTT CAISESRAGKDTQYF
- - TRBJ1-1 TRBV18 TGTGCCAGCTCACTTGGTGTCAGCCGAGAAGCTTTCTTT CASSLGVSREAFF
- few TRBJ1-4 TRBV2 TGTGCCAGCAGTTTGTTTGGGGCTAATGAAAAACTGTTTTTT CASSLFGANEKLFF
TRBD2 many TRBJ2-5 TRBV4-1 TGCGCCAGCAGCCAAGCCCAGGGACTAGCGGGAGAGACCCAGTACTTC CASSQAQGLAGETQYF
TRBD2 many TRBJ2-5 TRBV12-3/TRBV12-4 TGTGCCAGCAGGAGCGGGGGGACCCAAGAGACCCAGTACTTC CASRSGGTQETQYF
- - TRBJ1-1 TRBV3-1 TGTGCCAGCAGCCAAGACAGGGGCCTCACTGAAGCTTTCTTT CASSQDRGLTEAFF
- many TRBJ1-1 TRBV7-2 TGTGCCAGCAGCTGGACGGGGAACACTGAAGCTTTCTTT CASSWTGNTEAFF
- few TRBJ2-5 TRBV7-8 TGTGCCAGCAGCACGGACTCCCGAGAGACCCAGTACTTC CASSTDSRETQYF
- - TRBJ1-5 TRBV4-1 TGCGCCAGCAGCCAAGATAGGGCAGGGTATCAGCCCCAGCATTTT CASSQDRAGYQPQHF
- many TRBJ2-5 TRBV18 TGTGCCAGCTCACCTTCAACCCAAGAGACCCAGTACTTC CASSPSTQETQYF
TRBD1 - TRBJ2-7 TRBV12-3/TRBV12-4 TGTGCCAGCAGCCTCGACAGGGGAAGGTACGAGCAGTACTTC CASSLDRGRYEQYF
- many TRBJ2-1 TRBV7-3 TGTGCCAGCAGCTTAGGGAGTACGTCCTACAATGAGCAGTTCTTC CASSLGSTSYNEQFF
- - TRBJ1-4 TRBV28 TGTGCCAGCAGTCTGCCCCGGGGTAACGAAAAACTGTTTTTT CASSLPRGNEKLFF
- few TRBJ2-3 TRBV7-9 TGTGCCAGCAGCTTCGGCAGCACAGATACGCAGTATTTT CASSFGSTDTQYF
- many TRBJ2-3 TRBV5-4 TGTGCCAGCAGCTTGGCGACTAGCACAGATACGCAGTATTTT CASSLATSTDTQYF
- many TRBJ1-1 TRBV11-1 TGTGCCAGCAGCTTTTTGGCAGCACCCCCTGACACTGAAGCTTTCTTT CASSFLAAPPDTEAFF